Each of the 30 T cell receptor beta chains below was sequenced from the same sample in a study of cytomegalovirus exposure and HLA in healthy donors (dated by TCRdb to 2017 to 2019). Library prep was done by the immunoSEQ multiplex PCR assay. TCRdb retrieved this table from immuneACCESS and kept in-frame rearrangements only. Not all clones are present; in checked studies, unresolved V genes account for under half, and no reason is known for the remainder. The table for this sample lists tens of thousands of clones; approximately 90% of them were counted only once. The ten largest make up 3.5% to 4% of the sample. Sequenced: PBMCs. These receptors all come from a young woman in good health and CMV-seropositive.

The chain links TRBV5-1 to TRBJ2-1; a weak D match, TRBD1 (5 bases). The germline V and J ends were trimmed by 3 bases and 3 bases, with 13 bases remaining between them. This CDR3 is 15 amino acids long. Germline V lookup: CDR1 SGHRS, CDR2 YFSETQ. The DNA of the CDR3 is TGCGCCAGCAGCTGGGGCCTAGGGGTCTACAATGAGCAGTTCTTC. This sequence encodes CASSWGLGVYNEQFF.

For the CDR3, the DNA is TGTGCCAGCTCACGTAGGGACAGACTACAAGAGACCCAGTACTTC. Translated, it gives CASSRRDRLQETQYF. The chain joins TRBV9 to TRBJ2-5; 7 bases align to TRBD1. V lost 7 bases to trimming and J lost 2 bases; unmatched junction nucleotides: 11. CDR1 and CDR2 (germline): SGDLS, YYNGEE. This CDR3 region has 15 residues.

The chain couples TRBV2 to TRBJ1-5, with TRBD1 as a possible D gene (5 bases). The germline V gene encodes CDR1 SNHLY and CDR2 FYNNEI. This CDR3 comprises 14 residues. Trimming cost V 3 bases and J 5 bases, with 11 bases left between them. The CDR3 protein is CASSEGRDDQPQHF. Here the CDR3 DNA reads TGTGCCAGCAGTGAGGGCAGGGATGATCAGCCCCAGCATTTT. Full variable domain (rest looked up from reference TRBV2 and TRBJ1-5): EPEVTQTPSHQVTQMGQEVILRCVPISNHLYFYWYRQILGQKVEFLVSFYNNEISEKSEIFDDQFSVERPDGSNFTLKIRSTKLEDSAMYFCASSEGRDDQPQHFGDGTRLSIL.

In its sample, this clone was seen once. The CDR3 protein is CASITKTAAGVGYTF. The CDR3 DNA sequence: TGTGCCAGCATCACTAAGACAGCGGCGGGGGTTGGCTACACCTTC. This rearrangement joins TRBV13 to TRBJ1-2; D perhaps matches TRBD1 (5 bases). CDR1 PRHDT and CDR2 FYEKMQ come from the germline V gene (reference sequence). This CDR3 region has 15 residues. V shed 7 bases and J shed 7 bases, with 22 bases lying between them.

The gene calls are TRBV18 and TRBJ1-5; TRBD1 matches 10 bases. The length of the CDR3 is 17 residues. Germline CDR1 is KGHSH and CDR2 is LQKENI. Trimming cost V 4 bases and J 1 base; bases outside gene matches: 7. DNA of the CDR3: TGTGCCAGCTCACAGGGACAGGGGTACAGGAGCAATCAGCCCCAGCATTTT. Protein: CASSQGQGYRSNQPQHF.

V and J are TRBV2 and TRBJ2-5; D might be TRBD1 (6 bases). The CDR3 runs 15 residues. Trimming shortened V by 5 bases and J by 0 bases, and 13 bases separated the two germline ends. Germline V gives CDR1 SNHLY, CDR2 FYNNEI. CDR3 nucleotide sequence: TGTGCCAGCAGTCGGCTAGACAGGAACCAAGAGACCCAGTACTTC. Its protein is CASSRLDRNQETQYF.

The chain carries TRBV6-5 and TRBJ1-1, with a tentative D call TRBD1 (6 bases). Deletions cut 0 bases from V and 2 bases from J, with 7 bases between. This CDR3 is 14 amino acids long. Looked up from germline, CDR1 is MNHEY and CDR2 is SVGAGI. CDR3 DNA: TGTGCCAGCAGTTACTCGGGGGCCAACACTGAAGCTTTCTTT. It codes for CASSYSGANTEAFF.

J is TRBJ2-7 and V is TRBV10-2; tentative D call: TRBD1 (6 bases). V shed 3 bases and J shed 8 bases, with 11 bases lying between them. CDR3 size: 12 residues. Germline V gives CDR1 WSHSY, CDR2 SAAADI. The CDR3 nucleotides read TGCGCCAGCAGTGAAAGGGGGTCCAAGCAGTACTTC. This gives the protein CASSERGSKQYF.

This chain joins TRBV6-4 and TRBJ2-1, with 7 bases identical to TRBD2. Germline CDR1 is MRHNA and CDR2 is SNTAGT. The ends lost 0 bases at V and 4 bases at J; junction bases unmatched: 15. The length of the CDR3 is 19 residues. The CDR3 nucleotides are TGTGCCAGCAGTGACTCGAAAGAAAGAGGACTAGAGATTTACAATGAGCAGTTCTTC. This sequence encodes CASSDSKERGLEIYNEQFF.

J is TRBJ2-2 and V is TRBV4-1, with D perhaps TRBD1 (7 bases). The CDR3 extends over 17 amino acids. Germline V gene sequence: CDR1 MGHRA, CDR2 YSYEKL. Trimming removed 0 bases at V and 3 bases at J, with 14 bases between. CDR3 in amino acids: CASSQEGGGAYTGELFF. DNA of the CDR3: TGCGCCAGCAGCCAAGAAGGAGGGGGCGCGTACACCGGGGAGCTGTTTTTT.

The genes are TRBV5-1 and TRBJ2-3; 10 positions match TRBD1. J was trimmed by 2 bases and V by 5 bases; bases with no gene match: 5. Germline CDR1 SGHRS, CDR2 YFSETQ. The CDR3 is 15 amino acids. CDR3 region: CASSSGTGDTDTQYF. The DNA for the CDR3 is TGCGCCAGCAGTTCCGGGACAGGGGACACAGATACGCAGTATTTT.

V and J are TRBV28 and TRBJ2-1; TRBD2 matches at 7 bases. J lost 9 bases, V lost 4 bases, and 12 bases had no gene match. The germline gives CDR1 MDHEN, CDR2 SYDVKM. CDR3 size: 15 residues. DNA of the CDR3: TGTGCCAGCAGTTCCGGCGGGAGCCCTCCGGGTGAGCAGTTCTTC. As protein: CASSSGGSPPGEQFF.

This chain links TRBV9 with TRBJ2-3; 11 bases line up with TRBD2. The germline V gene encodes CDR1 SGDLS and CDR2 YYNGEE. Germline trimming cut 0 bases from V and 4 bases from J; bases unmatched to any gene: 4. The CDR3 extends over 16 amino acids. The DNA of the CDR3 is TGTGCCAGCAGCGTAGAAACTAGCGGGAGCCCAGATACGCAGTATTTT. Protein: CASSVETSGSPDTQYF.

V and J are TRBV7-9 and TRBJ2-2; TRBD1 might be the D (5 bases). There are 15 residues in the CDR3. Trimming removed 3 bases from V and 2 bases from J, with 10 bases in between. Germline loops: CDR1 SEHNR, CDR2 FQNEAQ (reference sequence). CDR3 residues: CASSLAGSNTGELFF. The CDR3 nucleotides are TGTGCCAGCAGCTTGGCAGGGTCCAACACCGGGGAGCTGTTTTTT.

This chain links TRBV27 with TRBJ2-1; 7 nucleotides line up with TRBD1. Per the germline V gene, CDR1 is MNHEY and CDR2 is SMNVEV (reference sequence). The length of the CDR3 is 14 residues. Trimming cost V 5 bases and J 2 bases; bases outside gene matches: 3. The CDR3: CASSPGTAYNEQFF. In nucleotides, the CDR3 is TGTGCCAGCAGTCCCGGGACAGCCTACAATGAGCAGTTCTTC.

This clone came up a few times. The chain has TRBV2 and TRBJ2-1, with a possible D match to TRBD2 (5 bases). The CDR3 has 15 amino acids. Between the trimmed V and J ends, which lost 2 bases and 0 bases, there was a span of 8 bases. CDR1 SNHLY and CDR2 FYNNEI come from the germline V gene. Written as DNA, the CDR3 is TGTGCCAGCAGTGAAAGTGGGAGCTCCTACAATGAGCAGTTCTTC. It specifies CASSESGSSYNEQFF.

This clone was seen more than once but under ten times. This CDR3 is CASSAGGQGTDTQYF. The CDR3 DNA sequence: TGTGCCAGCAGTGCGGGGGGGCAGGGCACAGATACGCAGTATTTT. The V gene is TRBV6-4, the J gene TRBJ2-3; 8 nucleotides line up with TRBD2. This CDR3 has 15 amino acids. Germline trimming cut 4 bases from V and 1 base from J; bases unmatched to any gene: 4. Per germline, CDR1 MRHNA and CDR2 SNTAGT.

Written as DNA, the CDR3 is TGTGCCAGCAGTAACAGAGTTCAGTACACAGATACGCAGTATTTT. As protein: CASSNRVQYTDTQYF. V and J are TRBV27 and TRBJ2-3; D is uncertain. The CDR3 spans 15 residues. Trimming left V 5 bases short and J 2 bases short, with 14 bases between. Germline V CDR1 and CDR2: MNHEY, SMNVEV (reference sequence).

Only one count was recorded for this clone. The chain carries TRBV2 and TRBJ1-1, with 9 bases fitting TRBD1. Germline V CDR1 and CDR2: SNHLY, FYNNEI. This CDR3 has 15 residues. V trimming: 6 bases; J trimming: 1 base; junction bases outside the gene matches: 6. Written as DNA, the CDR3 is TGTGCCAGCAGCCAAAAGACAGGGGGGAACACTGAAGCTTTCTTT. It specifies CASSQKTGGNTEAFF.

V is TRBV2 and J is TRBJ1-1; the match to TRBD1 covers 11 bases. CDR1 and CDR2 from the germline V gene are SNHLY and FYNNEI. The CDR3 runs to 16 residues. The ends lost 4 bases at V and 3 bases at J; junction bases unmatched: 7. The CDR3 sequence: CASSVTPGQGDTEAFF. The CDR3 DNA sequence: TGTGCCAGCAGTGTTACTCCGGGACAGGGGGACACTGAAGCTTTCTTT.

The gene calls are TRBV2 and TRBJ1-3; no firm D call. CDR1 and CDR2 from the germline V gene are SNHLY and FYNNEI. Trimming removed 7 bases at V and 0 bases at J, with 10 bases between. The CDR3 loop spans 14 amino acids. The DNA for the CDR3 is TGTGCCAGCATTAAGAGTAACTCTGGAAACACCATATATTTT. This encodes CASIKSNSGNTIYF. The full variable domain, rest sourced from reference TRBV2 and TRBJ1-3, is EPEVTQTPSHQVTQMGQEVILRCVPISNHLYFYWYRQILGQKVEFLVSFYNNEISEKSEIFDDQFSVERPDGSNFTLKIRSTKLEDSAMYFCASIKSNSGNTIYFGEGSWLTVV.

The chain joins TRBV5-8 to TRBJ1-1; tentatively, D is TRBD1 (6 bases). Trimming removed 7 bases from V and 5 bases from J, with 12 bases in between. This CDR3 spans 12 amino acids. Germline V gene lookup returns CDR1 SGHTS and CDR2 YDEGEE. This CDR3 is CASCLRGTEAFF. CDR3 nucleotides: TGTGCCAGCTGTCTCAGGGGAACTGAAGCTTTCTTT.

The J gene is TRBJ1-2, the V gene TRBV4-1; D gene uncertain. Between the trimmed V and J ends, which lost 1 base and 3 bases, there was a span of 12 bases. The CDR3 runs 15 residues. Germline values: CDR1 MGHRA, CDR2 YSYEKL. CDR3 coding DNA: TGCGCCAGCAGCCAAGCTCAGAGGCTACACTATGGCTACACCTTC. Protein: CASSQAQRLHYGYTF.

The chain joins TRBV10-1 to TRBJ2-1, with 7 nucleotides matching TRBD2. Trimming removed 2 bases from V and 9 bases from J; junction bases left unmatched: 4. This CDR3 spans 13 amino acids. Germline assignment: CDR1 WNHNN and CDR2 SYGVQD (reference sequence). The DNA for the CDR3 is TGCGCCAGCAGTGAGGACCCGGGGGGTGAGCAGTTCTTC. This encodes CASSEDPGGEQFF.

The rearrangement links TRBV5-5 to TRBJ2-1, with D possibly TRBD2 on 6 matching bases. Germline lookup yields CDR1 SGHKS and CDR2 YYEKEE (reference sequence). V was cut by 0 bases and J by 0 bases, with 10 bases left in between. The CDR3 length is 16 residues. The CDR3 sequence is CASSLVAGSSYNEQFF. In nucleotides, the CDR3 is TGTGCCAGCAGCTTGGTGGCGGGGAGCTCCTACAATGAGCAGTTCTTC.

J is TRBJ2-3 and V is TRBV7-8; 10 positions agree with TRBD2. Unmatched junction bases numbered 18, after V lost 4 bases and J lost 8 bases. Germline CDR1 and CDR2: SGHVS and FQNEAQ. This CDR3 is built from 18 residues. CDR3 region: CASSSGGTSGAWFVTQYF. The CDR3 coding sequence is TGTGCCAGCAGCTCAGGGGGAACTAGCGGGGCATGGTTCGTTACGCAGTATTTT.

The V call is TRBV30, the J call TRBJ2-7; 9 bases match TRBD1. Trimming removed 6 bases from V and 3 bases from J; junction bases left unmatched: 3. CDR1 and CDR2 (germline): GTSNPN, SVGIG (reference sequence). CDR3 length: 12 amino acids. CDR3 nucleotides: TGTGCCTGCTGGACAGGGGACTACGAGCAGTACTTC. Translating it yields CACWTGDYEQYF.

The CDR3 here is CAWRTGTGVEKLFF. CDR3 coding DNA: TGTGCCTGGAGGACCGGGACAGGGGTTGAAAAACTGTTTTTT. This rearrangement joins TRBV30 to TRBJ1-4; 10 bases are a match to TRBD1. Germline assignment: CDR1 GTSNPN and CDR2 SVGIG (reference sequence). The CDR3 extends over 14 amino acids. V shed 3 bases and J 7 bases; nucleotides not matched to a gene: 5.

The V and J genes are TRBV4-1 and TRBJ2-1; a weak D match, TRBD2 (6 bases). Per the germline V gene, CDR1 is MGHRA and CDR2 is YSYEKL. V shed 2 bases and J shed 7 bases, with 15 bases lying between them. The CDR3 consists of 15 residues. Written as DNA, the CDR3 is TGCGCCAGCAGCCAATCGCGGGGTGGGAGAAATGAGCAGTTCTTC. As protein: CASSQSRGGRNEQFF.

The chain has TRBV5-4 and TRBJ2-5; D gene ambiguous. CDR1 and CDR2 from the germline V gene are SGHNT and YYREEE (reference sequence). There are 11 residues in the CDR3. The V gene lost 3 bases and the J gene lost 7 bases, with 7 bases spanning the gap. CDR3 region: CASSSTGTQYF. DNA of the CDR3: TGTGCCAGCAGCTCAACGGGGACCCAGTACTTC.